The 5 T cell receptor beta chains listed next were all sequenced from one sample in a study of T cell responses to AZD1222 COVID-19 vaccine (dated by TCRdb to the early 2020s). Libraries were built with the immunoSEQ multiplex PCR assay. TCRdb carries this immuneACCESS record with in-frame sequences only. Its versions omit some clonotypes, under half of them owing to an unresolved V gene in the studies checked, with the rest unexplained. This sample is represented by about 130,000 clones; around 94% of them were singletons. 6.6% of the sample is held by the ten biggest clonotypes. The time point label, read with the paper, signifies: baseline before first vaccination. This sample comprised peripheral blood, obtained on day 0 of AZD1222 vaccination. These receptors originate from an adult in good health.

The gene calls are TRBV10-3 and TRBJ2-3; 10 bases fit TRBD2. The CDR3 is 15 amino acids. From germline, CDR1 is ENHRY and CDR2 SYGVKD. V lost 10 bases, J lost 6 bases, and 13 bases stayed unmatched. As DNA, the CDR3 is TGTGCCACCGGACGGGGGGCTAGCGGGAGTGATACGCAGTATTTT. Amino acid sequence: CATGRGASGSDTQYF.

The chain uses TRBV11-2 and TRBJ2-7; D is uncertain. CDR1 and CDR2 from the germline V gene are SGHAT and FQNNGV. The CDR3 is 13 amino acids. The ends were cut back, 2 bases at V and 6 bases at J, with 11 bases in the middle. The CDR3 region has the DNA TGTGCCAGCAGCTTATGGACCGGCTCCGAGCAGTACTTC. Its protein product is CASSLWTGSEQYF.

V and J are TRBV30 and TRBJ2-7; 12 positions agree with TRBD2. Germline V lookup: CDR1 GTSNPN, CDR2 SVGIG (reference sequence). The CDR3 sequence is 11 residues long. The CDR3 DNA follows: TGTTCTAGCGGGAGGGCGGAGGAGCAGTACTTC. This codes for CSSGRAEEQYF. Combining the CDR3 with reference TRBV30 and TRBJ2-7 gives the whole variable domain SQTIHQWPATLVQPVGSPLSLECTVEGTSNPNLYWYRQAAGRGLQLLFYSVGIGQISSEVPQNLSASRPQDRQFILSSKKLLLSDSGFYLCSSGRAEEQYFGPGTRLTVT.

For the CDR3, the DNA is TGCAGCGTTGAAACCCCGAAAGACAGTAACAATGAGCAGTTCTTC. It is translated as CSVETPKDSNNEQFF. This chain links TRBV29-1 with TRBJ2-1, with D perhaps matching TRBD1 (5 bases). Germline CDR1 SQVTM, CDR2 ANQGSEA. Trimming left V 2 bases short and J 5 bases short, with 16 bases between. The CDR3 runs 15 residues.

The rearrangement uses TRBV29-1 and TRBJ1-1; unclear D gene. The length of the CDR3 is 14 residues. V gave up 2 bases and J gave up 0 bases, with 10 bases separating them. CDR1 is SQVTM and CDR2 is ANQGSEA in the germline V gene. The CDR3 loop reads CSVEYNGMNTEAFF. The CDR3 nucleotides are TGCAGCGTTGAATATAACGGAATGAACACTGAAGCTTTCTTT.